A selection of T cell receptor beta chains follows, all from one sample in a study of radiation and T cells in renal cell carcinoma. Here immunoSEQ multiplex PCR was the method, and the copy in TCRdb shows in-frame clones only, minus some. Of some 140,000 clones detected, 70% to 90% appear once; the ten largest clones hold 12%. This material consisted of blood, taken from a patient whose treatment included radiotherapy and nephrectomy. The receptor source for this set is a woman in her fifties or sixties with renal cell carcinoma. The CDR3 runs from the conserved cysteine through the conserved F or W. Clone size is not always given. Where it is, it says once, few, many or a class for expanded clones.

clone size,CDR3 length,V gene,J gene,CDR3 protein
once,18,TRBV5-4,TRBJ1-5,CASSLGPTGAYSNQPQHF
.,13,TRBV30,TRBJ1-2,CAWSVQGGLGYTF
.,17,TRBV11-2,TRBJ2-7,CASSLGGLGTVSYEQYF
.,13,TRBV19,TRBJ2-5,CASSPGLGETQYF
.,15,TRBV15,TRBJ2-7,CATSRFPDGSYEQYF
.,16,TRBV7-6,TRBJ1-1,CASSPHRGRGNTEAFF
.,13,TRBV9,TRBJ2-2,CASSGGNTGELFF
.,13,TRBV6-6,.,CATKYGSFSEQYF
.,16,TRBV19,TRBJ1-5,CASTLIRGKGNQPQHF
.,16,TRBV14,TRBJ2-1,CASSPRARGNYNEQFF
.,13,TRBV6-5,TRBJ2-1,CASRELAGLEQFF
.,13,TRBV30,TRBJ2-1,CAWRAGIYNEQFF
.,16,TRBV19,TRBJ2-1,CASELKRSGGPGEQFF
.,17,TRBV9,TRBJ2-5,CASSVGGSGGVRETQYF
once,13,TRBV25-1,TRBJ2-7,CASTRDRGREQYF
.,13,TRBV19,TRBJ1-1,CASSRGANTEAFF
.,13,TRBV19,TRBJ1-2,CASSSGTPYGYTF
few,16,TRBV30,TRBJ2-7,CAWIRGDRGLNYEQYF
once,15,TRBV2,TRBJ2-6,CASSPQFRGANVLTF
once,17,TRBV19,TRBJ2-3,CASRVGLAGTEGDTQYF
.,12,TRBV29-1,TRBJ2-7,CSGSSVGHEQYF
.,17,TRBV7-2,TRBJ1-3,CASSLVGAGGSGNTIYF
.,19,TRBV1,TRBJ2-3,CTSSQDFNPSYRTLYTQYF
.,13,TRBV11-2,TRBJ1-4,CASSLLSGEKLFF
.,16,TRBV5-4,TRBJ2-3,CASSQKRGGRGDTQYF
.,12,TRBV13,TRBJ2-5,CASSTHGETQYF
.,14,TRBV7-6,TRBJ2-5,CASSITDRGETQYF
.,15,TRBV7-2,TRBJ2-7,CASSAAGTGSLRRYF
.,13,TRBV7-3,TRBJ1-1,CASSFAHDTEAFF
once,15,TRBV10-2,TRBJ2-1,CASIVSSISYNEQFF
.,12,TRBV28,TRBJ2-7,CASSSANDEQYF
few,14,TRBV19,TRBJ1-4,CASGDFATNEKLFF
.,12,TRBV25-1,TRBJ1-5,CASSNTNQPQHF
.,13,TRBV4-1,TRBJ1-1,CASSQEPVWEAFF
.,13,TRBV5-8,TRBJ2-7,CASSVNRAGEQYF
.,13,TRBV19,TRBJ1-2,CASSPPGYSGYTF
.,15,TRBV11-3,TRBJ2-2,CASSRRGTYTGELFF
.,12,TRBV19,TRBJ1-2,CASSIDNYGYTF
few,15,TRBV6-5,TRBJ2-2,CASSYTDRGTGELFF
.,17,TRBV18,TRBJ2-1,CASSPTASGGAGNEQFF
.,15,TRBV21-1,TRBJ1-2,CASSSPRGVSNGYTF
.,15,TRBV5-5,TRBJ1-2,CASSATPETNYGYTF
few,13,TRBV5-5,TRBJ1-1,CASNAGLTTEAFF
.,15,TRBV4-3,TRBJ1-4,CASSQGDATNEKLFF
.,15,TRBV9,TRBJ2-2,CASSVGFANTGELFF
.,15,TRBV6-5,TRBJ2-3,CASRLQGARVDTQYF
once,12,TRBV5-4,TRBJ2-7,CASSLKGYEQYF
.,13,TRBV7-9,TRBJ2-5,CASSLDREETQYF
.,15,TRBV5-6,TRBJ1-1,CASSLPSRGKTEAFF
.,11,TRBV25-1,TRBJ1-3,CASSVKNTIYF
.,15,TRBV6-1,TRBJ1-2,CASIPDRVPNYGYTF